This T cell receptor (beta chain) was sequenced during a study of Graves' ophthalmopathy and Graves' hyperthyroidism. Orbital computed tomography, thyroid ultrasound, TRAb, serum thyroxine and clinical symptoms formed the basis of diagnosis. For repertoire sequencing, the TCR beta CDR3 regions were amplified from RNA transcripts. An initial RT-PCR round employing HTBI primers preceded a second-round multiplex PCR. MiXCR, run by TCRdb on the multiplex PCR reads, gives a single entry per CDR3 protein. The data contain 450,000 to 600,000 distinct CDR3 sequences, less than 40% of them singletons. Study-wide points: Sensitivity reached nearly 71% and specificity just under 75% when the model predicted ophthalmopathy progression.

On this clonotype itself: Antigen unknown.

The length of the CDR3 is 13 residues. Deletions cut 3 bases from V and 5 bases from J, with 5 bases between. Germline V lookup: CDR1 SGHVS, CDR2 FQNEAQ. The genes are TRBV7-8 and TRBJ2-6; D remains ambiguous. The clonotype comes from an adult man with Graves' hyperthyroidism. Specimen: peripheral blood or thyroid tissue (not recorded which). In nucleotides, the CDR3 is TGTGCCAGCAGCTTTAACAGGGCCAACGTCCTGACTTTC. This translates into CASSFNRANVLTF.